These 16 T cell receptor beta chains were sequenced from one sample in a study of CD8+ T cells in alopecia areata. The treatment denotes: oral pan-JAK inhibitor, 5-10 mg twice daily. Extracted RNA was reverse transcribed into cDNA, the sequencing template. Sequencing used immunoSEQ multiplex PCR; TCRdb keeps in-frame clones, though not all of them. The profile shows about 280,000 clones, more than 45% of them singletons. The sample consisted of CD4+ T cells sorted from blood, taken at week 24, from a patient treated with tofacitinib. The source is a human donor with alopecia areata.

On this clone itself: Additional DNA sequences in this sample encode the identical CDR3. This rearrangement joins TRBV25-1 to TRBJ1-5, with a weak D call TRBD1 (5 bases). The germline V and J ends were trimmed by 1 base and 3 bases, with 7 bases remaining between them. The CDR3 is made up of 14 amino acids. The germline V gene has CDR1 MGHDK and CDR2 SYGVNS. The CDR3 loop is CASSESGLNQPQHF. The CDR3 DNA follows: TGTGCCAGCAGTGAATCAGGGCTCAATCAGCCCCAGCATTTT.

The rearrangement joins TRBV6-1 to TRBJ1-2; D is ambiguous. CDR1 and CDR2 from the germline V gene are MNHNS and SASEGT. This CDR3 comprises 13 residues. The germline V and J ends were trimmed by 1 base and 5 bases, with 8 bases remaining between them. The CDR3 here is CASSEVIEYGYTF. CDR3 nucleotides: TGTGCCAGCAGTGAAGTGATAGAATATGGCTACACCTTC.

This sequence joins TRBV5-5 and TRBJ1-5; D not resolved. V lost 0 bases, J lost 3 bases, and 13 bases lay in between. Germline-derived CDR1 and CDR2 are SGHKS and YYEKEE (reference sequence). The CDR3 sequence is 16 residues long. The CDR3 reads CASSLALTSNNQPQHF. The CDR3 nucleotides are TGTGCCAGCAGCTTGGCCCTTACTTCCAACAATCAGCCCCAGCATTTT.

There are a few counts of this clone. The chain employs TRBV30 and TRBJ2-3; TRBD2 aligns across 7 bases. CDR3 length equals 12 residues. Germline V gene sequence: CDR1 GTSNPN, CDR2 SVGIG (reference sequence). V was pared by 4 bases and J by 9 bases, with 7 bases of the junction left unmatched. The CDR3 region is CAWTIPGGTQYF. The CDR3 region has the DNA TGTGCCTGGACCATCCCCGGGGGGACGCAGTATTTT.

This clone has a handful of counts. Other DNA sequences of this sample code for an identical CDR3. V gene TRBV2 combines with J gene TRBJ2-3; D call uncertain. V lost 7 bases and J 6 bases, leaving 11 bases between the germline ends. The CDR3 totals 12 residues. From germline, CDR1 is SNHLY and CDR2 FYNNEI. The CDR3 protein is CASTPEGDTQYF. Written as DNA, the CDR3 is TGTGCCAGCACGCCTGAAGGCGATACGCAGTATTTT.

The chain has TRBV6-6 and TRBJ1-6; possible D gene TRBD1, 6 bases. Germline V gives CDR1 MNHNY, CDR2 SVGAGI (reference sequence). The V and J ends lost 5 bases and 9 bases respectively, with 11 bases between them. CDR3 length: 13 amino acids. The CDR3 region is CASSVGGSSPLHF. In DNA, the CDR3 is TGTGCCAGCAGTGTGGGGGGCTCTTCACCCCTCCACTTT.

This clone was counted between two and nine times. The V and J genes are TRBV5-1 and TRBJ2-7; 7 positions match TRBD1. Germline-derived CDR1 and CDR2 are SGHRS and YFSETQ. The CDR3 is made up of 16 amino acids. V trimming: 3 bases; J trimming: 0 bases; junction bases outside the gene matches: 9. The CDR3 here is CASSSGQVGVSYEQYF. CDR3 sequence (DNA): TGCGCCAGCAGCTCCGGACAGGTTGGAGTCTCCTACGAGCAGTACTTC.

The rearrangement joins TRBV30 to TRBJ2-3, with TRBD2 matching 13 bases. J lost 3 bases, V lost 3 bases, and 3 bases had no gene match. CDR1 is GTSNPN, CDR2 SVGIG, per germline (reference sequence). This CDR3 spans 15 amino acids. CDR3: CAWSPGLAGTDTQYF. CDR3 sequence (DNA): TGTGCCTGGAGCCCGGGACTAGCGGGAACAGATACGCAGTATTTT.

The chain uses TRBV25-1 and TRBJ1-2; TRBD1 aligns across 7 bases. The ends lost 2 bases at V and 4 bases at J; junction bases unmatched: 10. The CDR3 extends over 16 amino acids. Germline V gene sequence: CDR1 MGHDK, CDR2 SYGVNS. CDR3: CASSEPGTEDFYGYTF. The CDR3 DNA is TGTGCCAGCAGTGAACCCGGGACAGAGGATTTCTATGGCTACACCTTC.

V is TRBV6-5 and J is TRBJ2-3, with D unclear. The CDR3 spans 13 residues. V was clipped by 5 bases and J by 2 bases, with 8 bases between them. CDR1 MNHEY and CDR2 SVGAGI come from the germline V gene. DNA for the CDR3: TGTGCCAGCAGTGCTGATAACACAGATACGCAGTATTTT. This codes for CASSADNTDTQYF.

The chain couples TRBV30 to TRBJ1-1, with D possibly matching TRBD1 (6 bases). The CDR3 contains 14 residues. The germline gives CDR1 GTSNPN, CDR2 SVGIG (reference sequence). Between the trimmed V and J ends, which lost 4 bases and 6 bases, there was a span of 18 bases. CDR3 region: CAWTPDRSGSEAFF. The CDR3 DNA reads TGTGCCTGGACCCCGGACAGAAGTGGTTCTGAAGCTTTCTTT.

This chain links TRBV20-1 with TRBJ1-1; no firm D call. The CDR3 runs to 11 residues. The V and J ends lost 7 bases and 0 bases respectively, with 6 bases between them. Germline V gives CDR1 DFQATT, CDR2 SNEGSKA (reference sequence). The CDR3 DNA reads TGCAGTGTCGGGATGAACACTGAAGCTTTCTTT. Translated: CSVGMNTEAFF.

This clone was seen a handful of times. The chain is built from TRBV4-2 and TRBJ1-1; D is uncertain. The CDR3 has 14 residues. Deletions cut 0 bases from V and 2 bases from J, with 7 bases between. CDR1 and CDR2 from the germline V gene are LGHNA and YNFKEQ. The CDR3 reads CASSQDAGNTEAFF. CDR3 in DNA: TGTGCCAGCAGCCAAGACGCAGGTAACACTGAAGCTTTCTTT.

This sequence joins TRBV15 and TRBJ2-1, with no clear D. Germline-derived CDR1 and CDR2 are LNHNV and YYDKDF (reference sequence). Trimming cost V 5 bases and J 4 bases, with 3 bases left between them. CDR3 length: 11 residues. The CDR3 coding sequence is TGTGCCACCAGCGAATACAATGAGCAGTTCTTC. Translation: CATSEYNEQFF.

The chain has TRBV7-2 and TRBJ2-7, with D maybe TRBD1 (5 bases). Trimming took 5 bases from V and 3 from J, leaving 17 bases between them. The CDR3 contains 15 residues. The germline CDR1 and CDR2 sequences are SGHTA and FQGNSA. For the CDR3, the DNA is TGTGCCAGCAGCCCCCCGAAGGACAAGAACTACGAGCAGTACTTC. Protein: CASSPPKDKNYEQYF.

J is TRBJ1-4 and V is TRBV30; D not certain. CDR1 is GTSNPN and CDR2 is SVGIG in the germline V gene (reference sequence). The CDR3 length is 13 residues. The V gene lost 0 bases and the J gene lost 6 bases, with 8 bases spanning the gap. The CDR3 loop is CAWSVGGDEKLFF. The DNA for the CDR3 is TGTGCCTGGAGTGTCGGTGGGGATGAAAAACTGTTTTTT.